Following are 7 T cell receptor beta chains from one sample sequenced in a study of blood T cell repertoires in COVID-19. Measured with immunoSEQ multiplex PCR; TCRdb has only the in-frame clones, and not every one. Found here are 100,000 to 150,000 clones, over 75% of them singletons; the top ten hold approximately 8.1%. Input material: peripheral blood. These receptors were taken from a man aged 45-65 years with acute or convalescent COVID-19.

V and J are TRBV6-5 and TRBJ1-5, with D hard to call. Deletions cut 8 bases from V and 2 bases from J, with 10 bases between. Germline V CDR1 and CDR2: MNHEY, SVGAGI. There are 13 residues in the CDR3. CDR3 bases: TGTGCCAGCGGGCGGGTTGGCAATCAGCCCCAGCATTTT. This sequence encodes CASGRVGNQPQHF.

The chain recombines TRBV7-2 with TRBJ1-6; D unresolved. The V end lost 3 bases, the J end lost 10 bases, and 25 bases lay between the germline ends. Germline CDR1 reads SGHTA; CDR2 reads FQGNSA. The CDR3 length is 18 residues. DNA for the CDR3: TGTGCCAGCAGCTTGCGAGGGAGCTTACAGACTTTTGGGTCACCCCTCCACTTT. Amino acids: CASSLRGSLQTFGSPLHF.

The chain uses TRBV11-2 and TRBJ2-7; 8 nucleotides align to TRBD1. J lost 6 bases, V lost 1 base, and 14 bases had no gene match. This CDR3 region has 17 residues. Germline V gives CDR1 SGHAT, CDR2 FQNNGV. CDR3 amino acids: CASSLGQGAPFFAEQYF. DNA of the CDR3: TGTGCCAGCAGCTTAGGCCAGGGGGCGCCGTTTTTCGCCGAGCAGTACTTC.

The chain employs TRBV29-1 and TRBJ1-1; 8 positions agree with TRBD1. CDR1 SQVTM and CDR2 ANQGSEA come from the germline V gene. J was trimmed by 2 bases and V by 7 bases; bases with no gene match: 3. The CDR3 has 12 residues. This CDR3 reads CSAGQGNTEAFF. In DNA, the CDR3 is TGCAGCGCTGGACAGGGAAACACTGAAGCTTTCTTT.

This chain uses TRBV12-3 or TRBV12-4 with TRBJ2-7, with D tentatively TRBD1 (6 bases). The V and J ends lost 6 bases and 3 bases respectively, with 12 bases between them. CDR3 size: 13 residues. This CDR3 reads CASSRGRLYEQYF. The CDR3 DNA reads as TGTGCCAGCAGCAGGGGCCGCCTCTACGAGCAGTACTTC.

This clone has only one observation. The chain combines TRBV6-4 with TRBJ2-1, with TRBD2 identical over 7 bases. This CDR3 has 16 amino acids. CDR1 and CDR2 from the germline V gene are MRHNA and SNTAGT. The V segment lost 2 bases and the J segment 0 bases; nucleotides outside the gene matches: 4. For the CDR3, the DNA is TGTGCCAGCAGTGACGGGGGGGGGACCTCCTACAATGAGCAGTTCTTC. Amino acids: CASSDGGGTSYNEQFF.

This clone was detected once. The chain is built from TRBV27 and TRBJ2-3; 9 positions agree with TRBD2. V lost 2 bases and J lost 6; bases outside the gene matches: 9. This CDR3 has 16 amino acids. In germline, CDR1 is MNHEY, CDR2 SMNVEV (reference sequence). CDR3: CASSLRGLAGTDTQYF. The CDR3 region has the DNA TGTGCCAGCAGTTTAAGGGGGCTAGCGGGAACGGATACGCAGTATTTT.